This TCR beta chain was recovered during a study of blood T cell repertoires in COVID-19. The CDR3 is made up of 13 amino acids. Between the trimmed V and J ends, which lost 7 bases and 6 bases, there was a span of 10 bases. The germline gives CDR1 MGHRA, CDR2 YSYEKL. Some clones are missing from TCRdb's copy, which holds only in-frame ones; the method was immunoSEQ multiplex PCR. The sample includes about 240,000 clones, around 90% seen only once; the top ten take around 7.2%. This TCR derives from a man aged 55 to 70 who had recovered from COVID-19. This chain uses TRBV4-1 with TRBJ1-6, with D maybe TRBD1 (6 bases). Sequencing was done on a sample of peripheral blood. CDR3 in DNA: TGCGCCAGCACAAGACAGGCTAATTCACCCCTCCACTTT. It codes for CASTRQANSPLHF.